The source of this TCR beta chain is a study of T cell responses to AZD1222 COVID-19 vaccine. Study-wide points: Most donors were white British and more were female, and clonal diversity was possibly underestimated. In all cases, repertoires were sampled only after the peak T cell response.

The CDR3 has 17 residues. After removal of 3 bases from V and 4 bases from J, the junction contained 11 bases not matched to a gene. Germline CDR1 and CDR2: LNHDA and SQIVND (reference sequence). Profiling relied on immunoSEQ multiplex PCR, and the TCRdb table lists in-frame clones only, not all of them. The repertoire consists of under 95,000 clones, with roughly 87% occurring once and the leading ten covering over 2%. Remarks on this clone: Its antigen is currently unknown.

V and J are TRBV19 and TRBJ2-2; 7 positions agree with TRBD1. The sample here was peripheral blood, taken on day 0 of AZD1222 vaccination. The receptor's source is an adult in good health. CDR3 amino acids: CASSIGNRGQSTGELFF. In nucleotides, the CDR3 is TGTGCCAGTAGTATTGGCAACAGGGGTCAGAGCACCGGGGAGCTGTTTTTT.